What follows are 20 T cell receptor beta chains derived from one specimen sequenced in a study of T cell changes during pregnancy in multiple sclerosis. Sequencing was performed with immunoSEQ multiplex PCR; in TCRdb, only in-frame clones are kept and a portion is missing. This table holds tens of thousands of clones, around nine tenths found once. This sample comprised CD4+ T cells from peripheral blood mononuclear cells, obtained in the second trimester of pregnancy. All receptors derive from a female donor in good health, enrolled as a control in a pregnancy study.

This chain joins TRBV9 and TRBJ2-2, with D maybe TRBD2 (6 bases). Trimming removed 0 bases at V and 6 bases at J, with 18 bases between. The CDR3 totals 17 residues. The V gene's germline CDR1 is SGDLS and CDR2 YYNGEE. The chain's CDR3 is CASSVDPPGGVAGELFF. The CDR3 DNA sequence: TGTGCCAGCAGCGTAGACCCACCCGGGGGAGTGGCCGGGGAGCTGTTTTTT.

As for this clone: One junction end disagrees with the germline gene, perhaps due to a read error. V is TRBV12-5 and J is TRBJ1-5; 7 bases agree with TRBD1. This CDR3 is built from 14 residues. The V gene's germline CDR1 is LGHNT and CDR2 FRNRAP. The CDR3 bases are TGTGCTAGTGGTTTGGGACAGGGAGGTCAGTCCCAGCATTTT. The encoded protein is CASGLGQGGQSQHF. Full variable domain (remainder filled in from reference TRBV12-5 and TRBJ1-5): DARVTQTPRHKVTEMGQEVTMRCQPILGHNTVFWYRQTMMQGLELLAYFRNRAPLDDSGMPKDRFSAEMPDATLATLKIQPSEPRDSAVYFCASGLGQGGQSQHFGDGTRLSIL.

The chain links TRBV9 to TRBJ1-6, with 9 bases fitting TRBD1. From germline, CDR1 is SGDLS and CDR2 YYNGEE. The J segment lost 9 bases and the V segment lost 4 bases, leaving 8 bases of the junction unmatched. CDR3 length: 15 amino acids. The chain's CDR3 is CASSTRTGEGSPLHF. CDR3 DNA: TGTGCCAGCAGCACTAGGACAGGGGAGGGTTCACCCCTCCACTTT.

The rearrangement uses TRBV9 and TRBJ2-7; the match to TRBD1 covers 7 bases. With V trimmed by 2 bases and J by 2 bases, 4 bases remained unmatched. CDR3 length equals 14 residues. Germline loops: CDR1 SGDLS, CDR2 YYNGEE. The CDR3 DNA sequence: TGTGCCAGCAGCGTGGGACAGCGACCCTACGAGCAGTACTTC. Its translation is CASSVGQRPYEQYF.

The rearrangement links TRBV10-3 to TRBJ1-1; a weak D match, TRBD1 (5 bases). From germline, CDR1 is ENHRY and CDR2 SYGVKD. This CDR3 spans 17 amino acids. V was trimmed by 6 bases and J by 0 bases, leaving 20 bases between them. The CDR3 DNA sequence: TGTGCCATCAGCGACCTGGTGCGGACAAGAATGAACACTGAAGCTTTCTTT. Its protein product is CAISDLVRTRMNTEAFF.

This clone was seen once. The rearrangement joins TRBV5-4 to TRBJ2-5, with 10 bases matching TRBD2. Germline assignment: CDR1 SGHNT and CDR2 YYREEE (reference sequence). The junction had 2 bases not matched to a gene; V was cut back by 2 bases and J by 1 base. This CDR3 region has 15 residues. The CDR3: CASSLGLAAQETQYF. Here the CDR3 DNA reads TGTGCCAGCAGCTTAGGACTAGCGGCCCAAGAGACCCAGTACTTC. The full variable domain, rest sourced from reference TRBV5-4 and TRBJ2-5, is ETGVTQSPTHLIKTRGQQVTLRCSSQSGHNTVSWYQQALGQGPQFIFQYYREEENGRGNFPPRFSGLQFPNYSSELNVNALELDDSALYLCASSLGLAAQETQYFGPGTRLLVL.

The chain recombines TRBV5-4 with TRBJ2-5; 8 bases agree with TRBD2. The CDR3 has 14 amino acids. Germline lookup yields CDR1 SGHNT and CDR2 YYREEE (reference sequence). V lost 4 bases and J lost 5; bases outside the gene matches: 7. The CDR3 coding sequence is TGTGCCAGCAGCCCGGGAGGGTCGGAGGAGACCCAGTACTTC. Translating gives CASSPGGSEETQYF.

This chain links TRBV5-6 with TRBJ2-1, with D possibly TRBD2 on 5 matching bases. This CDR3 region has 15 residues. V was shortened by 5 bases and J by 7 bases, with 19 bases between the two germline ends. CDR1 and CDR2 from the germline V gene are SGHDT and YYEEEE. CDR3 nucleotides: TGTGCCAGCAGTCGAACCGTTCTAGCTTTAAATGAGCAGTTCTTC. This codes for CASSRTVLALNEQFF. The complete variable domain, with remaining parts taken from reference TRBV5-6 and TRBJ2-1, reads DAGVTQSPTHLIKTRGQQVTLRCSPKSGHDTVSWYQQALGQGPQFIFQYYEEEERQRGNFPDRFSGHQFPNYSSELNVNALLLGDSALYLCASSRTVLALNEQFFGPGTRLTVL.

The gene calls are TRBV6-1 and TRBJ2-3, with 11 bases matching TRBD2. J was trimmed by 4 bases and V by 2 bases; bases with no gene match: 11. CDR1 is MNHNS and CDR2 is SASEGT in the germline V gene. The CDR3 is 18 amino acids. CDR3 sequence (DNA): TGTGCCAGCAGTGAATATGGGGATAGCGGGGGGGCAGCAGATACGCAGTATTTT. The encoded protein is CASSEYGDSGGAADTQYF.

This sequence joins TRBV5-8 and TRBJ2-1, with a weak D call TRBD1 (6 bases). The CDR3 loop spans 13 amino acids. Germline values: CDR1 SGHTS, CDR2 YDEGEE. V was shortened by 2 bases and J by 8 bases, with 11 bases between the two germline ends. DNA of the CDR3: TGTGCCAGCAGCTTAACAGGGCGGCATGAGCAGTTCTTC. This gives the protein CASSLTGRHEQFF.

CDR3 residues: CASSLNRGSETQYF. For the CDR3, the DNA is TGTGCCAGCAGCCTGAACAGGGGGTCAGAGACCCAGTACTTC. The V call is TRBV6-1, the J call TRBJ2-5, with 8 nucleotides matching TRBD1. The CDR3 totals 14 residues. With V trimmed by 6 bases and J by 4 bases, 7 bases remained unmatched. Germline CDR1 is MNHNS and CDR2 is SASEGT.

This chain uses TRBV18 with TRBJ1-5; 8 nucleotides line up with TRBD1. This CDR3 region has 15 residues. Germline values: CDR1 KGHSH, CDR2 LQKENI. The ends lost 5 bases at V and 2 bases at J; junction bases unmatched: 5. CDR3 bases: TGTGCCAGCTCATCGGACAGGGATGGCAATCAGCCCCAGCATTTT. Residues: CASSSDRDGNQPQHF.

The chain is built from TRBV30 and TRBJ2-1; 13 bases are a match to TRBD2. This CDR3 comprises 13 residues. Germline V gene lookup returns CDR1 GTSNPN and CDR2 SVGIG (reference sequence). Losses at the gene ends were 1 base for V and 12 bases for J; bases not matched to a gene: 3. The CDR3 is CAWSGRTSGGQFF. CDR3 nucleotide sequence: TGTGCCTGGAGTGGTAGGACTAGCGGGGGGCAGTTCTTC.

The chain is built from TRBV6-5 and TRBJ1-2; TRBD1 matches 7 bases. Germline CDR1 is MNHEY and CDR2 is SVGAGI. There are 14 residues in the CDR3. Germline trimming cut 5 bases from V and 2 bases from J; bases unmatched to any gene: 5. The CDR3 region has the DNA TGTGCCAGCAGTGCCCCGGGACAGAACTATGGCTACACCTTC. This translates into CASSAPGQNYGYTF.

V usage is TRBV7-2 and J usage is TRBJ2-7; TRBD1 is a possible D gene (5 bases). This CDR3 contains 14 residues. CDR1 is SGHTA, CDR2 FQGNSA, per germline. Trimming cost V 0 bases and J 1 base, with 7 bases left between them. Written as DNA, the CDR3 is TGTGCCAGCAGCTTAGCAGGGGAATCCTACGAGCAGTACTTC. Translating gives CASSLAGESYEQYF.

The chain employs TRBV6-5 and TRBJ1-1; 7 bases are shared with TRBD1. After removal of 5 bases from V and 0 bases from J, the junction contained 3 bases not matched to a gene. Germline assignment: CDR1 MNHEY and CDR2 SVGAGI. The CDR3 runs to 14 residues. CDR3 sequence: CASSRTGMNTEAFF. As DNA, the CDR3 is TGTGCCAGCAGTAGGACAGGCATGAACACTGAAGCTTTCTTT.

This chain joins TRBV2 and TRBJ2-2; a weak D match, TRBD2 (6 bases). Germline V gene lookup returns CDR1 SNHLY and CDR2 FYNNEI. This CDR3 has 14 amino acids. V was shortened by 6 bases and J by 4 bases, with 12 bases between the two germline ends. The CDR3 is CASRGLVVTGELFF. The CDR3 region has the DNA TGTGCCAGCAGGGGACTCGTCGTCACCGGGGAGCTGTTTTTT. Drawing the rest from reference TRBV2 and TRBJ2-2, the complete variable domain is EPEVTQTPSHQVTQMGQEVILRCVPISNHLYFYWYRQILGQKVEFLVSFYNNEISEKSEIFDDQFSVERPDGSNFTLKIRSTKLEDSAMYFCASRGLVVTGELFFGEGSRLTVL.

The chain employs TRBV14 and TRBJ2-1; 8 nucleotides agree with TRBD1. After removal of 4 bases from V and 5 bases from J, the junction contained 7 bases not matched to a gene. The CDR3 spans 15 residues. The germline V gene has CDR1 SGHDN and CDR2 FVKESK. Here the CDR3 DNA reads TGTGCCAGCAGCCTTCCCGGGACAGGTAACAATGAGCAGTTCTTC. This gives the protein CASSLPGTGNNEQFF.

The chain joins TRBV19 to TRBJ2-1; TRBD2 matches 11 bases. V lost 6 bases, J lost 0 bases, and 13 bases stayed unmatched. The CDR3 is 19 amino acids. CDR1 and CDR2 from the germline V gene are LNHDA and SQIVND (reference sequence). The CDR3: CASRPLLAGGPSSYNEQFF. The DNA for the CDR3 is TGTGCCAGTAGACCCCTCCTAGCGGGGGGCCCGAGCTCCTACAATGAGCAGTTCTTC.

This rearrangement joins TRBV7-2 to TRBJ1-3; 8 nucleotides match TRBD1. This CDR3 region has 16 residues. V lost 4 bases, J lost 0 bases, and 5 bases stayed unmatched. Germline V CDR1 and CDR2: SGHTA, FQGNSA. The CDR3 spells CASSWGQVSSGNTIYF. CDR3 nucleotides: TGTGCCAGCAGCTGGGGACAGGTTTCCTCTGGAAACACCATATATTTT.